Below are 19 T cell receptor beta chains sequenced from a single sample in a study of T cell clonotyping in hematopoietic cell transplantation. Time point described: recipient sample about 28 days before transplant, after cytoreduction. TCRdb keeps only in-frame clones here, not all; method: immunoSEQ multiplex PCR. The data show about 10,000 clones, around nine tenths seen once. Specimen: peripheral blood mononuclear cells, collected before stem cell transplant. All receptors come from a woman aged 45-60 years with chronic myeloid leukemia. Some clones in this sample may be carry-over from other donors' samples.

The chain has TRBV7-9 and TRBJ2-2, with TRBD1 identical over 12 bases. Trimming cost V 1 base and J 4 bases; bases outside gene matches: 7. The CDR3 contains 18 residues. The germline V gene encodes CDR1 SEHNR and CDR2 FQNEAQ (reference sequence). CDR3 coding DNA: TGTGCCAGCAGCTTAGGGGGACAGGGGGCCTTCGGCACCGGGGAGCTGTTTTTT. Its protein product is CASSLGGQGAFGTGELFF.

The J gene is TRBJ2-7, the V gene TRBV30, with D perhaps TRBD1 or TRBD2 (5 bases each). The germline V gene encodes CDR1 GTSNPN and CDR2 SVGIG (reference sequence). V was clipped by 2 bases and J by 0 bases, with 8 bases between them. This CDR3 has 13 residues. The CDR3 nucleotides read TGTGCCTGGAGTTATGGGACCTCCTACGAGCAGTACTTC. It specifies CAWSYGTSYEQYF.

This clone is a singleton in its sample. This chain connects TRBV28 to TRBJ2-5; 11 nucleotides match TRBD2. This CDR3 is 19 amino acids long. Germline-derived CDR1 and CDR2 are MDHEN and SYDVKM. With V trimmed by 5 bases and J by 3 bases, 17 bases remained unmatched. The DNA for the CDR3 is TGTGCCAGCAGTACTTTTACTAGCGGGAGAAGGAAGGAAGAAGAGACCCAGTACTTC. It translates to CASSTFTSGRRKEEETQYF.

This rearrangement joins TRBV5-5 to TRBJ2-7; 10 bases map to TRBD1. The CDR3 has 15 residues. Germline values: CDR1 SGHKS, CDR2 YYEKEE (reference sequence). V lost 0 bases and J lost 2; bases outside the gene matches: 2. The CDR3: CASSLGTGGPYEQYF. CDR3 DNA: TGTGCCAGCAGCTTGGGGACAGGGGGTCCCTACGAGCAGTACTTC.

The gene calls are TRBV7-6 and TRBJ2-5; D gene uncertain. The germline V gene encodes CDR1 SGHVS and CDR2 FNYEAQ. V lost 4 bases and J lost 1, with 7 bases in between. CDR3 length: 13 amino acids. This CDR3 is CASSSTGQETQYF. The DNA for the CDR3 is TGTGCCAGCAGCTCTACGGGCCAAGAGACCCAGTACTTC.

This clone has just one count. CDR3 in amino acids: CASSLRDTQYF. Here the CDR3 DNA reads TGTGCCAGCAGTTTGAGAGATACGCAGTATTTT. The rearrangement uses TRBV27 and TRBJ2-3; D ambiguous. Germline values: CDR1 MNHEY, CDR2 SMNVEV (reference sequence). V lost 3 bases and J 5 bases, leaving 3 bases between the germline ends. The CDR3 contains 11 residues.

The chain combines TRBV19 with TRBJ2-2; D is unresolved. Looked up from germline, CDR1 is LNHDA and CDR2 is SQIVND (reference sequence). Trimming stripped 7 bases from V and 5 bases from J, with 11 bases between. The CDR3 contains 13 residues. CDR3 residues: CASTPLPTGELFF. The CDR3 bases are TGTGCCAGTACCCCCCTCCCTACCGGGGAGCTGTTTTTT.

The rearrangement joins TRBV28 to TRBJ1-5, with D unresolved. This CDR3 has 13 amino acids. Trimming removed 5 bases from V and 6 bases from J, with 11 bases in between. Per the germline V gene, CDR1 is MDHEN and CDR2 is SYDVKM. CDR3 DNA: TGTGCCAGCAGTCCAGCATCAGGTCAGCCCCAGCATTTT. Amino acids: CASSPASGQPQHF.

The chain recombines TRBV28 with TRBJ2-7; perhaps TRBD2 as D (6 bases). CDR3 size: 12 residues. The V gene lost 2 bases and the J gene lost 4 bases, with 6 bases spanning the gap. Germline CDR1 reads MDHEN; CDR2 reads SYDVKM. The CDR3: CASSLAGYEQYF. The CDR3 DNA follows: TGTGCCAGCAGTTTAGCGGGATACGAGCAGTACTTC.

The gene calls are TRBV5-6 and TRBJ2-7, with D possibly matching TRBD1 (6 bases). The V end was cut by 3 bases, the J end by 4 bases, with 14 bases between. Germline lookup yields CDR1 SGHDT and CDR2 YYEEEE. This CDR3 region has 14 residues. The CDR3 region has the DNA TGTGCCAGCAGCTCCGGACAGAATGAATACGAGCAGTACTTC. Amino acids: CASSSGQNEYEQYF.

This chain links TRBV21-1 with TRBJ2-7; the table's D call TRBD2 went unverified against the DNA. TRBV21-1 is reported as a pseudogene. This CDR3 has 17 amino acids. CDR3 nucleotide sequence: TGTGCCAGCAGTCCCCTCGAGATGAGAGGACTCTCCTACGAGCAGTACTTC. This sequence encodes CASSPLEMRGLSYEQYF.

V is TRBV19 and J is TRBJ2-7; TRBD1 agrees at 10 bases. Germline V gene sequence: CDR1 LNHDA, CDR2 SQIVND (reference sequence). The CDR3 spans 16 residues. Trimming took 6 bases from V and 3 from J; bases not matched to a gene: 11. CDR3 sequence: CASSHAGQGVVYEQYF. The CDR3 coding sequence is TGTGCCAGTAGCCATGCCGGACAGGGGGTAGTCTACGAGCAGTACTTC.

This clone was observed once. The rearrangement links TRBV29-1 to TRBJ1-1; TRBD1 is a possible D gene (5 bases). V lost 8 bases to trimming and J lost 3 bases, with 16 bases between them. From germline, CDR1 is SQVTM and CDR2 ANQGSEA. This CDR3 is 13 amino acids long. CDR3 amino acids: CSISRVGDTEAFF. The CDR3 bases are TGCAGCATTTCCAGGGTCGGGGACACTGAAGCTTTCTTT.

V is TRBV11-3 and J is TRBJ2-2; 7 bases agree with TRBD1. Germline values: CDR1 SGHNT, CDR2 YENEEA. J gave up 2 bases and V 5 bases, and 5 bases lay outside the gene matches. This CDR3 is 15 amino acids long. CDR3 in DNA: TGTGCCAGCAGCAAACAGGGGCTCAACACCGGGGAGCTGTTTTTT. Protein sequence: CASSKQGLNTGELFF.

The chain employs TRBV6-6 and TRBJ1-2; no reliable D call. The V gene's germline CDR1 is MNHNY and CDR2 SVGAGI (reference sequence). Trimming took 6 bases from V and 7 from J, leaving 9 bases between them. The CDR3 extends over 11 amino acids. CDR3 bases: TGTGCCAGCAGCCTCCAGGTTGGCTACACCTTC. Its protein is CASSLQVGYTF.

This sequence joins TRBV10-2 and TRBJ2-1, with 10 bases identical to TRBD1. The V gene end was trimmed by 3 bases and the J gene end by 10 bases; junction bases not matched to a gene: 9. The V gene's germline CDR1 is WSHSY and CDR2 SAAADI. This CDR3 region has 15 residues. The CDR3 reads CASSDPGQGRREQFF. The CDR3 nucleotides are TGCGCCAGCAGTGACCCGGGACAGGGGAGAAGGGAGCAGTTCTTC.

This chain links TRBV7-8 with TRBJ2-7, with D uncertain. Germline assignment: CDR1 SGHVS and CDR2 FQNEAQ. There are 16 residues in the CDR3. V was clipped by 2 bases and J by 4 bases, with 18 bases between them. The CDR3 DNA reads TGTGCCAGCAGCTTAACTTCCGAGACACGCTATTACGAGCAGTACTTC. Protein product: CASSLTSETRYYEQYF.

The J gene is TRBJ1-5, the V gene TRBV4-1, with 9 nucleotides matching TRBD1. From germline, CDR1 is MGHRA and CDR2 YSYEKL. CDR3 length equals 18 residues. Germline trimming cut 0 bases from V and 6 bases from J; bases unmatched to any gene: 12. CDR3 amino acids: CASSQDPSRTGEFQPQHF. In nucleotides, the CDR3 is TGCGCCAGCAGCCAAGATCCGTCTAGGACAGGGGAGTTTCAGCCCCAGCATTTT.

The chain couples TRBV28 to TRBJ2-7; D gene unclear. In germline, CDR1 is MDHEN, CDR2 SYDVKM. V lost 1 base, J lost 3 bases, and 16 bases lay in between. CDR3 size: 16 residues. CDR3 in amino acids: CASSLSQHSGIYEQYF. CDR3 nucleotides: TGTGCCAGCAGTTTATCCCAACATTCTGGCATCTACGAGCAGTACTTC. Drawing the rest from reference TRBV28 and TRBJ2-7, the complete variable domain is DVKVTQSSRYLVKRTGEKVFLECVQDMDHENMFWYRQDPGLGLRLIYFSYDVKMKEKGDIPEGYSVSREKKERFSLILESASTNQTSMYLCASSLSQHSGIYEQYFGPGTRLTVT.